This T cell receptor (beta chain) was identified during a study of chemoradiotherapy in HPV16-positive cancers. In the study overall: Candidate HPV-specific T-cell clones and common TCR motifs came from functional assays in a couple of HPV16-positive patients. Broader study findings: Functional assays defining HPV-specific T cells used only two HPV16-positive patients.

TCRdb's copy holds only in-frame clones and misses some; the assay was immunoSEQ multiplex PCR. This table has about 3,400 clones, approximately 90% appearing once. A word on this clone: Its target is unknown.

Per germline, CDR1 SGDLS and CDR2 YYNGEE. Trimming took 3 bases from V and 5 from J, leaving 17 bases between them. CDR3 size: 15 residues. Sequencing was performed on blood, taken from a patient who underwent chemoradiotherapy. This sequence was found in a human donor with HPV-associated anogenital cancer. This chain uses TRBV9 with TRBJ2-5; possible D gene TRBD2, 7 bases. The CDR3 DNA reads TGTGCCAGCAGCGCGATACCGGGGGGCGGGGAGACCCAGTACTTC. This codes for CASSAIPGGGETQYF.